This TCR beta chain appears in the sequencing data of a study of cytomegalovirus exposure and HLA in healthy donors (dated 2017 in TCRdb). About the full investigation: In an earlier analysis of some 610 of the donors, 250 to 350 Gb of sequence data and approximately 120 million unique TCR beta sequences from roughly 190 million T cells were reported. The study aimed to test whether signatures of past pathogen exposure could be identified by cataloging public T cell receptors. Donor age, sex, ethnicity and CMV serostatus were compiled together with the repertoire data. The T cell repertoires of roughly 660 subjects were profiled by immunosequencing and related to cytomegalovirus serostatus. Because of strong linkage in the cohort, a handful of DR-DQ haplotypes were treated as single units for association and clustering. About 280 gigabases of sequencing data and approximately 84 million unique TCR sequences were included in an early release covering under 650 HLA-typed donors. Every discovery cohort repertoire had been produced on one sequencing platform. To predict cytomegalovirus infection status, the study combined high-throughput TCR immunosequencing, statistical association of individual TCRs with disease status, and machine learning. A separate validation cohort of over 95 different subjects was used in addition to the approximately 640-subject first cohort. Of the 398 genotyped donors, 65% to 90% fell in the genetic ancestry cluster associated with self-reported Caucasian donors. HLA typing included class I and class II loci at four-digit resolution. To decide whether each TCR beta V gene segment behaved as functional or pseudogenic, an earlier analysis of 587 of the donors relied on high-throughput TCR beta sequencing. To study patterns of TCR occurrence, a later analysis re-analyzed previously published TCR beta repertoires from more than 550 donors and added high-resolution HLA genotyping. Typing coverage differed by locus: A, B, C, DRB1 and DQB1 were typed in roughly 620-630 donors, DQA1 in 500 to 550, DPA1 in around 580, and DPB1 in 472. Rather than using new phenotypic data, the later analysis identified candidate immune exposures from TCR beta sequences and from how often those sequences occurred across donors. A later genetic analysis used genome-wide SNP genotypes for about 65% of the 666 donors, treating that subset as a discovery cohort. Across 300 to 500 genotyped donors of the cohort, an average of approximately 200,000 unique TCR beta nucleotide sequences per donor were sequenced, and 15% to 20% of those sequences were non-productive.

The library was built by means of the immunoSEQ multiplex PCR assay. A mixture of 60 forward primers for TCR Vbeta segments and 13 reverse primers for TCR Jbeta segments was used in the multiplex PCR. Amplification of the CDR3 region of rearranged TCR beta genes was performed with a multiplex PCR assay on genomic DNA. The amplified TCR beta libraries were sequenced on the Illumina HiSeq System as 87-base-pair reads. Per the source publication's procedure: A later analysis counted 75 million to 100 million unique TCR beta chains across the 650 to 700 repertoires, and roughly 11 million of these chains were shared by at least two donors. To remove PCR and sequencing errors, raw reads were error-corrected and collapsed into unique sequences using a nearest-neighbor algorithm that merged closely related sequences. V, D and J gene segments were assigned by aligning CDR3 sequences to IMGT reference sequences. Each retained sequence needed at least a six-nucleotide match to both a V gene segment and a J gene segment. Rearrangements were classified as productive when the CDR3 lacked stop codons and remained in frame with V and J, and all other rearrangements were classified as non-productive. Following IMGT convention, CDR3 was defined as the stretch from the second conserved V-encoded cysteine to the conserved J-encoded phenylalanine. In an earlier analysis of 500 to 650 of the donors, sequences lacking an unambiguous match to a single V gene segment were excluded. In an earlier analysis of about 590 of the donors, a V segment was called functional when productive rearrangements were above 56.7%, and segregating when the standard deviation between donors exceeded 5%. A statistical classification framework was developed to diagnose cytomegalovirus status using the catalog of TCR beta chain sequences. In a later analysis, TCR nucleotide sequences were compared against IMGT/GENE-DB human TR gene sequences so that V and J genes could be assigned. The TCRdist pipeline was used in a later analysis to assign CDR3 sequences and most-parsimonious VDJ recombination scenarios. In a later analysis, each TCR beta chain was defined by its CDR3 amino acid sequence together with its V-gene family, and reads without a unique V-gene family were excluded. As a way to deal with suspected cross-contamination and a sequencing artifact, a later analysis dropped roughly 600 nucleotide sequences that were highly shared and had low generation probability. A later analysis calculated a clonal expansion index for each public chain from normalized within-repertoire ranks of inferred template counts. Generation probabilities in a later analysis came from a VDJ recombination model fitted to out-of-frame rearrangements, and those results were checked against IGoR. Hypergeometric tests were used in a later analysis to score TCR-TCR, TCR-HLA and TCR-CMV co-occurrence, with a repertoire-size bias correction applied to the TCR pairs. In a later analysis, false discovery rates were estimated by permuting HLA or CMV assignments 20 times. A later analysis grouped co-occurring TCRs with DBSCAN, adding TCRdist sequence similarity when clustering within HLA-allele-positive subsets. Co-occurrence clustering excluded repertoires with fewer than 30,000 or more than 120,000 public chains, plus five with anomalous nucleotide sharing. What TCRdb holds here is the immuneACCESS table cut down to in-frame rearrangements. Part of the clones is not present; checked against another copy, under half of the missing clones reflect an unresolved V gene, and the others are unexplained. Clone size and the V and J calls come from that table; the DNA yielded D and trimming. For this sample the table gives some 220,000 clones, of which about 80% were detected only once. The top ten constitute 0.5% to 0.7% of the sample.

To note about this clone: The specificity of this receptor is unknown. No clone much larger than this one lies a single base away; base qualities are absent.

Spanning cysteine to phenylalanine, the CDR3 consists of 14 amino acids. Only the CDR3 region is kept as DNA, spanning 42 bases read in frame from base 1. The V end loses 1 base and the J end loses 3 bases, and a stretch of 8 bases separates them. The CDR1 and CDR2 encoded by the germline V gene are KGHSH and LQKENI. The paper's findings and limits, for the study overall: The earlier analysis of a few hundred of the donors excluded 15 to 20 rarely observed V segments, including chromosome 9 orphons, because counts were too low. The only immune exposure information available for the cohort was CMV serostatus. Only TCR beta chains were sequenced in this cohort, and the absence of alpha or paired-chain data limited detectable features. The authors suggested that the approach could potentially be generalized to other disease states and immunological phenotypes. An earlier analysis of roughly 570 of the donors showed that most TCR beta V segments appeared in productive rearrangements either about 87% or about 30% of the time, which broadly matched IMGT annotations. A group of highly shared sequence variants was considered likely to be a technical artifact of the sequencing pipeline. The study gave a list of about 170 TCR beta chains associated with cytomegalovirus. In a later genetic analysis, fewer N-insertions in productive TCRs were reported among donors in an Asian-associated ancestry cluster than the approximately 630-donor mean. Specific HLA alleles were associated with 15,000 to 20,000 TCR beta sequences at a false discovery rate of 0.05 in a later analysis. In a later analysis, HLA-associated TCR beta chains showed more clonal expansion and lower generation probabilities than non-associated chains that were equally common. Roughly uniform sequencing depth across donors was assumed in presence/absence analyses, although this assumption may not hold. In vitro tests confirmed that three of the cytomegalovirus-associated TCR beta chains recognize cytomegalovirus antigens. According to a later analysis, TCR association rates differed among HLA loci, with DRB1 alleles showing the most associated TCRs and HLA-C alleles showing the fewest. In a later genetic analysis, a missense DCLRE1C variant was associated with V-gene and J-gene trimming of TCR beta chains, and the association was replicated in an independent cohort. HLA typing was unavailable for some donors at each locus, so association tests used only the typed subset. Some IMGT-functional V segments, including TRBV6-2 and TRBV6-3, could not be told apart with the 87-base-pair reads, so those segments were excluded. Several of the top co-occurrence clusters appeared to be linked to parvovirus B19, influenza, CMV and Epstein-Barr virus, according to a later analysis. Correlated functional status among segregating V segments might be attributable to linkage disequilibrium, but an unknown experimental factor could not be ruled out. A further reported finding was that TCR beta sequences accurately predicted the HLA-A and HLA-B alleles for most subjects in the first cohort. In both the original and validation cohorts, the classifier was reported to diagnose cytomegalovirus status with high specificity and sensitivity. In a later analysis, most CMV-associated TCR beta chains were found to appear HLA-restricted, with HLA associations seemingly driven largely by CMV exposure. When HLA alleles, especially DR and DQ, strongly co-occurred, attributing TCR associations to individual alleles was difficult. Across donors, most TCR sequences were observed very rarely, whereas some public TCRs were present in many individuals.

The cohort comprised approximately 700 healthy bone marrow donors. Cohort members were all nominally healthy when sampled, although unrecorded immune exposures were likely present. The donor tested CMV seronegative, placing the donor among the 350 or so seronegative members of the cohort. A peripheral blood sample was collected from each donor, and TCR beta sequencing was performed on peripheral blood mononuclear cells. The Qiagen DNeasy Blood Extraction Kit was used to extract genomic DNA from the blood cell samples. Sequencing was done on a sample of PBMCs. Recombination linked TRBV18 to TRBJ2-3; the D gene is unclear. This sequence was found in a woman aged 40 to 49 in good health and CMV-seronegative. DNA sequence: TGTGCCAGCTCACCACTAGCAGCGACAGATACGCAGTATTTT. Protein translation: CASSPLAATDTQYF.